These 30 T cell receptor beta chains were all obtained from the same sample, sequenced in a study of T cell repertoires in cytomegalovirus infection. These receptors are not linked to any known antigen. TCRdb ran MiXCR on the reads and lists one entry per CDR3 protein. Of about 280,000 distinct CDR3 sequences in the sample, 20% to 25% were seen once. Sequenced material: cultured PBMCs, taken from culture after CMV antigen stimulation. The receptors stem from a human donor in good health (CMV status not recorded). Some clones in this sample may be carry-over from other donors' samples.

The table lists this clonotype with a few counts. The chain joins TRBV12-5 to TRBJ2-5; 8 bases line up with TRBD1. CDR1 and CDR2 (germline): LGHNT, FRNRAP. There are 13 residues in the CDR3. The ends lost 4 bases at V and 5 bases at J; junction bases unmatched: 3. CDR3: CASGSGQAETQYF. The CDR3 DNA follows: TGTGCTAGTGGTTCGGGACAGGCGGAGACCCAGTACTTC.

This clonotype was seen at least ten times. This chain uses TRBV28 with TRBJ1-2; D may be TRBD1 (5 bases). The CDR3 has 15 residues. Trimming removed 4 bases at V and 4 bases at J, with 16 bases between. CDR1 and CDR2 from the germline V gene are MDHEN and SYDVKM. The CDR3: CASSSPSQRGYGYTF. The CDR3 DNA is TGTGCCAGCAGTTCCCCATCCCAAAGGGGCTATGGCTACACCTTC.

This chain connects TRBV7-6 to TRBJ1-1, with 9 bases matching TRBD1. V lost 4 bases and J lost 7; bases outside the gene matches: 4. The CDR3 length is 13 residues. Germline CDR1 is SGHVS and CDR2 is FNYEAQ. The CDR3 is CASSSQGAGEAFF. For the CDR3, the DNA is TGTGCCAGCAGCTCACAGGGGGCGGGTGAAGCTTTCTTT.

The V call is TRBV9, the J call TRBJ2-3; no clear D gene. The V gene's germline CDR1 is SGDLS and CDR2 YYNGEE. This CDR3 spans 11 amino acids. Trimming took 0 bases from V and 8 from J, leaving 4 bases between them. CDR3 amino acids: CASSVAGTQYF. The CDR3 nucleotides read TGTGCCAGCAGCGTAGCGGGTACGCAGTATTTT.

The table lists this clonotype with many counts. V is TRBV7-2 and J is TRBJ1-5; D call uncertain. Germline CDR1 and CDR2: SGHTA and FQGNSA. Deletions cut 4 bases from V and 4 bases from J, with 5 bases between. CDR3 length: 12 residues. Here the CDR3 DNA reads TGTGCCAGCAGCTCGATGAATCAGCCCCAGCATTTT. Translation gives CASSSMNQPQHF.

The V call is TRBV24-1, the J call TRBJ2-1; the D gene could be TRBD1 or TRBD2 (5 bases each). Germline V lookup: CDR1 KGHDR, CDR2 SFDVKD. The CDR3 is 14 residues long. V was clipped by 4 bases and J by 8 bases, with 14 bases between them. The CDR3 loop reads CATSETIGDHEQFF. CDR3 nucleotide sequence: TGTGCCACCAGTGAGACTATAGGGGACCATGAGCAGTTCTTC.

In DNA, the CDR3 is TGTGCCACCAGCTTCACAGGGGGCGCCTACAATGAGCAGTTCTTC. Its protein product is CATSFTGGAYNEQFF. The chain carries TRBV15 and TRBJ2-1; TRBD1 matches at 9 bases. This CDR3 spans 15 amino acids. The trim removed 5 bases at V and 2 bases at J, leaving 4 bases unmatched. The germline V gene has CDR1 LNHNV and CDR2 YYDKDF (reference sequence).

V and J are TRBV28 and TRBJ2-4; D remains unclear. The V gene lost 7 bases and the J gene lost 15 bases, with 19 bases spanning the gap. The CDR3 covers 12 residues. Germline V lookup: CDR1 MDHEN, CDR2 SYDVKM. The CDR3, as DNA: TGTGCCAGCAATATAAAGGCCGCTACTCCGTACTTC. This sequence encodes CASNIKAATPYF.

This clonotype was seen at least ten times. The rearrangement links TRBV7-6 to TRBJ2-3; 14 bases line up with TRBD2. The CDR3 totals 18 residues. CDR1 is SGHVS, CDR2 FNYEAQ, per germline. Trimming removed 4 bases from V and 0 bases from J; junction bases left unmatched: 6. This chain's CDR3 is CASSWGLAGEGSTDTQYF. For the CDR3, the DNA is TGTGCCAGCAGCTGGGGACTAGCGGGAGAAGGGAGCACAGATACGCAGTATTTT.

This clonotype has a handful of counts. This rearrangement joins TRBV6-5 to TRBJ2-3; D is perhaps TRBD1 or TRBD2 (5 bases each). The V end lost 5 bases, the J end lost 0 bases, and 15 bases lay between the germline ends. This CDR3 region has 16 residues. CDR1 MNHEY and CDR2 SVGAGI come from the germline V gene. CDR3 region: CASSNTGTESTDTQYF. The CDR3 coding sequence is TGTGCCAGCAGTAACACCGGGACGGAGAGCACAGATACGCAGTATTTT.

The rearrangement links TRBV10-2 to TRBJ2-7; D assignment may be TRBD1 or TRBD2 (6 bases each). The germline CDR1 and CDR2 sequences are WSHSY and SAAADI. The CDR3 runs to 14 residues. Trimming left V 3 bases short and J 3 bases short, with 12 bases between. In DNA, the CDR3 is TGCGCCAGCAGTGATAAGGGGGGCGTCTACGAGCAGTACGTC. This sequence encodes CASSDKGGVYEQYV.

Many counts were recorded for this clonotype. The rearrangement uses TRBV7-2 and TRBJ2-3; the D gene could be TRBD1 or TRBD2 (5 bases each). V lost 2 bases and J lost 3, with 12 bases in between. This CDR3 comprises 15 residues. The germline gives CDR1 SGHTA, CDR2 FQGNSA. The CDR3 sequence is CASSLPRGPTDTQYF. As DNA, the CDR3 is TGTGCCAGCAGCTTACCTCGGGGCCCAACAGATACGCAGTATTTT.

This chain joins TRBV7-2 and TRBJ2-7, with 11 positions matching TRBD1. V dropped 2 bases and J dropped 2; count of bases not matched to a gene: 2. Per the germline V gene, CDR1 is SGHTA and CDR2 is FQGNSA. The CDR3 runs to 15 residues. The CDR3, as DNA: TGTGCCAGCAGCTTACAGGGACAGGGGGCCTACGAGCAGTACTTC. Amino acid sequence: CASSLQGQGAYEQYF.

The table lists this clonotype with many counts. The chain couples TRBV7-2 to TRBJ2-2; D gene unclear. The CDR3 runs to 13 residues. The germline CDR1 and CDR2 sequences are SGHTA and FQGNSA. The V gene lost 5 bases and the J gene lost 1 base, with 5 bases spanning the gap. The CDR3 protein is CASSTRNTGELFF. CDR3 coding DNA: TGTGCCAGCAGCACCCGGAACACCGGGGAGCTGTTTTTT. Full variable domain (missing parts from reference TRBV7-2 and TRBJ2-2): GAGVSQSPSNKVTEKGKDVELRCDPISGHTALYWYRQSLGQGLEFLIYFQGNSAPDKSGLPSDRFSAERTGGSVSTLTIQRTQQEDSAVYLCASSTRNTGELFFGEGSRLTVL.

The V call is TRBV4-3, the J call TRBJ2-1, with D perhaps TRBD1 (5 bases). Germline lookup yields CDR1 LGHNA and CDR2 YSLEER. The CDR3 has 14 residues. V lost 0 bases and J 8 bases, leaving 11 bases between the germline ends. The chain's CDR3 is CASSQEKGSYEQFF. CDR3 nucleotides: TGCGCCAGCAGCCAAGAAAAGGGGTCGTATGAGCAGTTCTTC.

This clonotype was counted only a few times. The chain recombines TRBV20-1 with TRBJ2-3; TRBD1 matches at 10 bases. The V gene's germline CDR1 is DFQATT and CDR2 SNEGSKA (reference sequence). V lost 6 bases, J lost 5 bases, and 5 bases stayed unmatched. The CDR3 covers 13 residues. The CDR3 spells CSAPGQGEDTQYF. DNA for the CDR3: TGCAGTGCGCCCGGACAGGGGGAAGATACGCAGTATTTT.

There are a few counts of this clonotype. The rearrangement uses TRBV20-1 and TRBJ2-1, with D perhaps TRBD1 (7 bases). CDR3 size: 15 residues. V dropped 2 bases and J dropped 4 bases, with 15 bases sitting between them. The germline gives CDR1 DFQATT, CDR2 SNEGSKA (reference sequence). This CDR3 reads CSARPRQGLYNEQFF. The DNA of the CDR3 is TGCAGTGCTAGACCCCGACAGGGACTTTACAATGAGCAGTTCTTC.

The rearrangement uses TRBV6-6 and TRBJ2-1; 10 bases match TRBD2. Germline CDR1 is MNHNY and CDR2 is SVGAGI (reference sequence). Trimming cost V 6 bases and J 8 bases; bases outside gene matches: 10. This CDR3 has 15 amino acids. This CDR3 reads CASRHRMLAGDEQFF. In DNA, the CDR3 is TGTGCCAGCAGACACCGGATGCTAGCGGGAGATGAGCAGTTCTTC.

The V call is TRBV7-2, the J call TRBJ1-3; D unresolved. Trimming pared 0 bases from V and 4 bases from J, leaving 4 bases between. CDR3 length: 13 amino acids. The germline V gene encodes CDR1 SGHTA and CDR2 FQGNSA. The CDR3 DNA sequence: TGTGCCAGCAGCTTAGCGCCCGGAAACACCATATATTTT. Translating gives CASSLAPGNTIYF.

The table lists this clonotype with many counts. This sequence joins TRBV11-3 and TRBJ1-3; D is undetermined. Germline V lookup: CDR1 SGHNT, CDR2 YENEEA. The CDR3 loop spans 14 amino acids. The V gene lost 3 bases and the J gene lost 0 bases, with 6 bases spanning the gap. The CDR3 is CASSFRHSGNTIYF. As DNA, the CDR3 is TGTGCCAGCAGCTTCCGCCACTCTGGAAACACCATATATTTT.

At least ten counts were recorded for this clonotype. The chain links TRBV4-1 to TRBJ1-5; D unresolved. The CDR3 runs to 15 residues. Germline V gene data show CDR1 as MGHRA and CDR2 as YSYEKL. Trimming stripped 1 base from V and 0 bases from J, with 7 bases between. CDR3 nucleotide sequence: TGCGCCAGCAGCCAAGGCCCATATAGCAATCAGCCCCAGCATTTT. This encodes CASSQGPYSNQPQHF.

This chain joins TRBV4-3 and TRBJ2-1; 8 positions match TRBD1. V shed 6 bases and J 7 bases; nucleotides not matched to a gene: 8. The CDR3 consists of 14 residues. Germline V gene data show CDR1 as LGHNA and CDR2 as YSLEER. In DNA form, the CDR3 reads TGCGCCAGCAGTCGGGCAGGGGGCTTGAATGAGCAGTTCTTC. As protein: CASSRAGGLNEQFF.

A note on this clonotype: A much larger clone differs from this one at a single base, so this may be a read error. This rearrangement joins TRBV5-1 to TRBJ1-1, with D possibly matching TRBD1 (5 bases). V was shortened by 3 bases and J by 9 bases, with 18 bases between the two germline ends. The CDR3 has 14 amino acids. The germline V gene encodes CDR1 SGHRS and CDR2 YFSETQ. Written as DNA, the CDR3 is TGCGCCAGCAGCTCAGGCATGGGGGGAGCTAAAGCTTTCTTT. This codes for CASSSGMGGAKAFF.

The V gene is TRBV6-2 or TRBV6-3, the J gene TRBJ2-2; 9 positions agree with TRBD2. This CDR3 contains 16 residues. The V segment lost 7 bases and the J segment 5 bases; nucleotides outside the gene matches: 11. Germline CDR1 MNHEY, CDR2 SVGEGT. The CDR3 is CASKLRGTSYTGELFF. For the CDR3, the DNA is TGTGCCAGCAAGTTAAGAGGGACTAGCTATACCGGGGAGCTGTTTTTT.

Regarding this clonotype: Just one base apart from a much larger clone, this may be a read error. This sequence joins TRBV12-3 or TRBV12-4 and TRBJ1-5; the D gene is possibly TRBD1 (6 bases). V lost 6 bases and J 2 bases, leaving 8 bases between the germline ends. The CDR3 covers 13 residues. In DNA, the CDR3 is TGTGCCAGCAGGTACAGGGGCAATCAGCCCCAGCATTTT. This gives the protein CASRYRGNQPQHF.

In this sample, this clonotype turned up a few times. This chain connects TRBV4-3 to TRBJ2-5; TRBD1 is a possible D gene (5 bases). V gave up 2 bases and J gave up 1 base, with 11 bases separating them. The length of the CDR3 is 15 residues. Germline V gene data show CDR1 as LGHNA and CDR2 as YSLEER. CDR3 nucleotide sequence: TGCGCCAGCAGCCAAAACTGGGGCCCCCAAGAGACCCAGTACTTC. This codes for CASSQNWGPQETQYF.

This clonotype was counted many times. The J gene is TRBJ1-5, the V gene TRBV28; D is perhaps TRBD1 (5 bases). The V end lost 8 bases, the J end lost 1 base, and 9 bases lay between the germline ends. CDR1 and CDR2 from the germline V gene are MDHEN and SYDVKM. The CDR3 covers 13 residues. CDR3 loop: CASGGGSNQPQHF. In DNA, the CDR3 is TGTGCCAGCGGGGGGGGGAGCAATCAGCCCCAGCATTTT.

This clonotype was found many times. The CDR3 is CASSLTSTITDTQYF. The CDR3 DNA reads as TGTGCCAGCAGCCTGACAAGTACTATCACAGATACGCAGTATTTT. The chain recombines TRBV7-2 with TRBJ2-3, with no clear D. CDR1 and CDR2 (germline): SGHTA, FQGNSA. V was pared by 5 bases and J by 2 bases, with 14 bases between. CDR3 length: 15 amino acids.

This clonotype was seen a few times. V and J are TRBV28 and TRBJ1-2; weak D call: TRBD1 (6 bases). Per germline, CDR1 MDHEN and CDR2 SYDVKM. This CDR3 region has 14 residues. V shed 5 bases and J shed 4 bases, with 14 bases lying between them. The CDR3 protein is CASSIPGHSYGYTF. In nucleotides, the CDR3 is TGTGCCAGCAGTATACCGGGACACAGCTATGGCTACACCTTC.

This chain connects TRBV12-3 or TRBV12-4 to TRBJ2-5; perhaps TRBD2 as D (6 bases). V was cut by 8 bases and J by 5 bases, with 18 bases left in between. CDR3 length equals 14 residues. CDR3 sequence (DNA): TGTGCCAGCGGACTATCGGCCGGGAGTGAGACCCAGTACTTC. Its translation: CASGLSAGSETQYF.